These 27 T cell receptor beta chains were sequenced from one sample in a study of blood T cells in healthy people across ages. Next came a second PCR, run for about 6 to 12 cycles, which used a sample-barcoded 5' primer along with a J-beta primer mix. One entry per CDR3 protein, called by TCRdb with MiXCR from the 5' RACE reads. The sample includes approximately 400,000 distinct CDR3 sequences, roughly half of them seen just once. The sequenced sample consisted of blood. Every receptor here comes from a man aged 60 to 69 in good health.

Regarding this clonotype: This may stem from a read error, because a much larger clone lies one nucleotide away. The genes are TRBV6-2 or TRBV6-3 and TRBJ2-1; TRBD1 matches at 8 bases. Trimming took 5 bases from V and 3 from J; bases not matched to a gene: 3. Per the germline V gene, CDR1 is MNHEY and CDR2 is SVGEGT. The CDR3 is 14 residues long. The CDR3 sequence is CASSDDRGYNEQFF. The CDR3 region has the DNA TGTGCCAGCAGTGACGACAGGGGCTACAATGAGCAGTTCTTC.

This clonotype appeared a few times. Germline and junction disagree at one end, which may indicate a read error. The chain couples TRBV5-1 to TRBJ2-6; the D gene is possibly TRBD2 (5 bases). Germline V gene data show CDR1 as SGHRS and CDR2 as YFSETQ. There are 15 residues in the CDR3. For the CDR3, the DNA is TGTGCCAGCAGCTTCGGGGACTCTGGGGCCAACGTCCTGACTTTC. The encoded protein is CASSFGDSGANVLTF.

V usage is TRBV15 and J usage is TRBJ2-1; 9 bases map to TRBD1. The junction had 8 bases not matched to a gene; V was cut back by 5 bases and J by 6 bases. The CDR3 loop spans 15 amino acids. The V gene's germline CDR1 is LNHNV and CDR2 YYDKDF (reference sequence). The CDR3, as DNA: TGTGCCACCAGCTTGGACAGGGGTGGAAGCAATGAGCAGTTCTTC. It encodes CATSLDRGGSNEQFF.

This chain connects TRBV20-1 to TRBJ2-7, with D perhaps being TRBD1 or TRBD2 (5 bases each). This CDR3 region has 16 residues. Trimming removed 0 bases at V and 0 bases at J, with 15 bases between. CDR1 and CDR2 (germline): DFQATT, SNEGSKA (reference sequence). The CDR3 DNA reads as TGCAGTGCTAGAGATCGGGACCAGCCAAGCTCCTACGAGCAGTACTTC. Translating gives CSARDRDQPSSYEQYF.

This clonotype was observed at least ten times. The CDR3 coding sequence is TGTGCCAGCAGTACCAAGGGGACAGGGATGAACGAGCAGTACTTC. Its translation is CASSTKGTGMNEQYF. This chain links TRBV7-9 with TRBJ2-7, with 9 bases aligning to TRBD1. CDR3 length equals 15 residues. V shed 6 bases, J shed 5 bases, and the junction held 11 bases outside the gene matches. CDR1 and CDR2 from the germline V gene are SEHNR and FQNEAQ (reference sequence).

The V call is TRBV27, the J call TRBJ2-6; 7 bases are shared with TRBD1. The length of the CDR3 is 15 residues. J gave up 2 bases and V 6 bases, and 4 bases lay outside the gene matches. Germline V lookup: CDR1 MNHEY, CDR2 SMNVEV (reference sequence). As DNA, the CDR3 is TGTGCCAGCAGGAGCCAGGGGGCTGGGGCCAACGTCCTGACTTTC. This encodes CASRSQGAGANVLTF.

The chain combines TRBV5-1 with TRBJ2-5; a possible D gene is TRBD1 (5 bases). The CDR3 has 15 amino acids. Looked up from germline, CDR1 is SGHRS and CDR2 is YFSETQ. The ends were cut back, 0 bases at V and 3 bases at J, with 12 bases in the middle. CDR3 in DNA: TGCGCCAGCAGCTTGGCCCCAGGGCTGGAAGAGACCCAGTACTTC. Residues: CASSLAPGLEETQYF.

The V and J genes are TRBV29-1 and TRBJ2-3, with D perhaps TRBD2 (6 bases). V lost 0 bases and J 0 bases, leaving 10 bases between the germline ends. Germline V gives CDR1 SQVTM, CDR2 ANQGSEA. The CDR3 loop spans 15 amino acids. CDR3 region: CSVEDGGPSTDTQYF. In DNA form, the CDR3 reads TGCAGCGTTGAAGATGGAGGGCCTAGCACAGATACGCAGTATTTT.

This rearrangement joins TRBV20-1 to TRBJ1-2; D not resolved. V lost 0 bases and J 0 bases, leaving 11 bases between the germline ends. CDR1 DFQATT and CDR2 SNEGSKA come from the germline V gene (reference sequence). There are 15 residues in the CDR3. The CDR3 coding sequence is TGCAGTGCTAGAGATCTCAGGAGAGCTAACTATGGCTACACCTTC. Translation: CSARDLRRANYGYTF.

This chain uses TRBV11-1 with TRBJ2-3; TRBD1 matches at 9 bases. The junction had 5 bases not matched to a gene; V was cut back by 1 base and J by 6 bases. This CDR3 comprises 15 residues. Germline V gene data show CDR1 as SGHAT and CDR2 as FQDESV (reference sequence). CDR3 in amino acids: CASSLGAQGADTQYF. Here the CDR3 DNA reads TGTGCCAGCAGCTTAGGGGCACAGGGGGCGGATACGCAGTATTTT.

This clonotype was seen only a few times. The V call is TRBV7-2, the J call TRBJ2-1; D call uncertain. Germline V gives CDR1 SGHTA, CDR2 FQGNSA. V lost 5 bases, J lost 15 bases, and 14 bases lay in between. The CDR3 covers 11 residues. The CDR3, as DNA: TGTGCCAGCAGCCTCACCACGAGCCTGTTCTTC. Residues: CASSLTTSLFF.

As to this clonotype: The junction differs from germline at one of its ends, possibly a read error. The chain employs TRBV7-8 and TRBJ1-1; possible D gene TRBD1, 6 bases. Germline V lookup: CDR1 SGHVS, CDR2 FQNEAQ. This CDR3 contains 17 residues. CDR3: CAGSSDRGPLVGPEAFF. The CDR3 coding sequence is TGTGCCGGCAGCTCGGACAGAGGGCCATTAGTTGGTCCTGAAGCTTTCTTT. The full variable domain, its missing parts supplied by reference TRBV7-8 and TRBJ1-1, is GAGVSQSPRYKVAKRGQDVALRCDPISGHVSLFWYQQALGQGPEFLTYFQNEAQLDKSGLPSDRFFAERPEGSVSTLKIQRTQQEDSAVYLCAGSSDRGPLVGPEAFFGQGTRLTVV.

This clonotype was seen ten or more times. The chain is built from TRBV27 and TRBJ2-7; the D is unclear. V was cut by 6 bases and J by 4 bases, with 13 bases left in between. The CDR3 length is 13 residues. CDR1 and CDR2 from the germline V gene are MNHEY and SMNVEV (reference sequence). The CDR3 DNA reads TGTGCCAGCAGCCCCTTCTCCGATTACGAGCAGTACTTC. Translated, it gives CASSPFSDYEQYF.

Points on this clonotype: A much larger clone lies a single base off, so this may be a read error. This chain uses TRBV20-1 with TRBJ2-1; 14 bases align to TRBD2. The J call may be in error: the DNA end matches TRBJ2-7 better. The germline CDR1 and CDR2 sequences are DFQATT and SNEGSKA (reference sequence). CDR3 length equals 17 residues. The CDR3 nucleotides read TGCAGTGCGATCGGGACTAGCGGGAGTATTTCCTACAATGAGCAGTACTTC. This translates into CSAIGTSGSISYNEQYF.

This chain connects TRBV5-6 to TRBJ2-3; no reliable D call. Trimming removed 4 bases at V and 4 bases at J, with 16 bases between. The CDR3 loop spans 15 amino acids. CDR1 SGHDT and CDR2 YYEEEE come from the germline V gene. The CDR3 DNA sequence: TGTGCCAGCAGCCTCGGCCCCCCCGGCCCAGATACGCAGTATTTT. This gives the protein CASSLGPPGPDTQYF.

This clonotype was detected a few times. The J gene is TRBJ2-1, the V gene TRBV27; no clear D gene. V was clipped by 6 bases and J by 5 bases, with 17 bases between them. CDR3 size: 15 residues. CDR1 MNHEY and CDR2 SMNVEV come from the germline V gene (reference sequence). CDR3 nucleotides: TGTGCCAGCAGCCCAGATGCGAACATACACAATGAGCAGTTCTTC. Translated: CASSPDANIHNEQFF.

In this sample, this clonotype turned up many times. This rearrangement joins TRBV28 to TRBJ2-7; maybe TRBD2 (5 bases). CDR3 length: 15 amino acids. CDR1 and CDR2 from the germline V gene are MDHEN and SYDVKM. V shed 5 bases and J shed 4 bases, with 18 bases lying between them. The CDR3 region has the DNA TGTGCCAGCAGTCGTACCGGGATAGTGGAGTACGAGCAGTACTTC. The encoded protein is CASSRTGIVEYEQYF.

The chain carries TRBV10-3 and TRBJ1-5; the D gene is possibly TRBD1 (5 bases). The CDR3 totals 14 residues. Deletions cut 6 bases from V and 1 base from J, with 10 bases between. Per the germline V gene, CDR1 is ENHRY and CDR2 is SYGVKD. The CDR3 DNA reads TGTGCCATCAGGGCGGAGGGGAGCAATCAGCCCCAGCATTTT. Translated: CAIRAEGSNQPQHF.

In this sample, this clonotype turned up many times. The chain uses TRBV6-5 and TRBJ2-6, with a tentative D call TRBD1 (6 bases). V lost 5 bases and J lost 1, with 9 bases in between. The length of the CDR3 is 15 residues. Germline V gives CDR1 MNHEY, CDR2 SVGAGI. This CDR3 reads CASSTGKSGANVLTF. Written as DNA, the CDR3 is TGTGCCAGCAGTACAGGGAAGTCTGGGGCCAACGTCCTGACTTTC.

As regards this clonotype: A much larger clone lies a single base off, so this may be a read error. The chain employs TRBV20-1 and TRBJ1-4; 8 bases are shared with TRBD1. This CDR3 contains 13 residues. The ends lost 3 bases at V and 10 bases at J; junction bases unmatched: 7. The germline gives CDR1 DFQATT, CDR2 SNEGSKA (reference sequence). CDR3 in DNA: TGCAGTGCTAGTGGCGGACAGGGCGGAAAACTGTTTTTT. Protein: CSASGGQGGKLFF.

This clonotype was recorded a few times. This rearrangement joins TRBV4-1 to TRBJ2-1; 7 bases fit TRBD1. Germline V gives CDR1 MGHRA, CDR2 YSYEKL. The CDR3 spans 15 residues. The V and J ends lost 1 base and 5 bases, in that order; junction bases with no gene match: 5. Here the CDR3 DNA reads TGCGCCAGCAGCCAAGCAAACAGGGGCGACAATGAGCAGTTCTTC. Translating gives CASSQANRGDNEQFF.

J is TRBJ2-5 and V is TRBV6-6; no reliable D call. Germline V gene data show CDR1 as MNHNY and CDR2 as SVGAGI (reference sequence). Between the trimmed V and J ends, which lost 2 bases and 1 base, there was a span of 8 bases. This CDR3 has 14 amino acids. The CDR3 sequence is CASSYLNLQETQYF. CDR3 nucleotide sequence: TGTGCCAGCAGTTACCTGAACCTCCAAGAGACCCAGTACTTC.

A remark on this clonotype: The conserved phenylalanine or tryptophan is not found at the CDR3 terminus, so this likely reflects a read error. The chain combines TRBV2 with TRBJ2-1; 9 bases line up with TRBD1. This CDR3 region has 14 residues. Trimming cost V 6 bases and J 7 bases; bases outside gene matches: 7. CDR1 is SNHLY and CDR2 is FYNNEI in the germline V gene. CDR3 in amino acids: CASSTTGGRNEQFL. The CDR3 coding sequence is TGTGCCAGCAGCACAACAGGGGGCAGGAATGAGCAGTTCTTA.

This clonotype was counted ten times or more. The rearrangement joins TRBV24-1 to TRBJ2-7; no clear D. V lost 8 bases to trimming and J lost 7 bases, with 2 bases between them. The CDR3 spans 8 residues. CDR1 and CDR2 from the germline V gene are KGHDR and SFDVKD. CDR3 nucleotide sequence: TGTGCCACCAATGAGCAGTACTTC. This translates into CATNEQYF.

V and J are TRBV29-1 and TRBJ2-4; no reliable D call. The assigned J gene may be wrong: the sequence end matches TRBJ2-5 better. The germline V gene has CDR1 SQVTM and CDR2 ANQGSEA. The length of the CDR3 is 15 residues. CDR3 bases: TGCAGCGTTGAGGAGAAGGTACTTGGTGGGGAGACCCAGTACTTC. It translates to CSVEEKVLGGETQYF.

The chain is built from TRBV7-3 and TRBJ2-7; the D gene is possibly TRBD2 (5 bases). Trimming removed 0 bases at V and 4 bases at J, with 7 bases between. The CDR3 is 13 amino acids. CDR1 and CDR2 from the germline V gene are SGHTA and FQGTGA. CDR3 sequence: CASSLTADYEQYF. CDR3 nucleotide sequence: TGTGCCAGCAGCTTAACAGCGGATTACGAGCAGTACTTC.

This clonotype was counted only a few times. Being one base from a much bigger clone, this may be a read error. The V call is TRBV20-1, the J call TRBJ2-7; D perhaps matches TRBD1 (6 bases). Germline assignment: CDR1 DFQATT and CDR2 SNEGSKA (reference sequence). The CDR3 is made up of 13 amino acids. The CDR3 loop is CSAERGSSSEQYF. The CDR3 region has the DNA TGCAGTGCCGAGAGGGGGAGCTCCTCCGAGCAGTACTTC.